These T cell receptor beta chains were read from a single sample in a study of shared clonotypes between healthy human individuals. Only in-frame clones appear in the TCRdb table, and some are missing; sequencing was by immunoSEQ multiplex PCR. The data show around 1.9 million clones, about 92% seen once. The sequencing input was naive CD8+ T cells from PBMCs. These receptors were obtained from a man between 18 and 35 years old in good health. Some clones in this sample may be carry-over from other donors' samples. Both conserved end residues are part of each CDR3. A D gene is named only where the DNA matches it firmly. A row's size may be missing; if present it is once, few, many or a size class.

NA	15	TRBV2	NA	TRBJ2-1	TGTGCCAGCAGTGAGTTGGTCGGGATCTACAATGAGCAGTTCTTC	CASSELVGIYNEQFF
TRBD2	15	TRBV7-9	NA	TRBJ2-2	TGTGCCAGCAGCTCTAGCGGGGAGAACACCGGGGAGCTGTTTTTT	CASSSSGENTGELFF
TRBD2	15	TRBV5-1	NA	TRBJ2-7	TGCGCCAGCAGCTTCTATAGCGGGAGCTCCTACGAGCAGTACTTC	CASSFYSGSSYEQYF
TRBD1	17	TRBV9	NA	TRBJ2-1	TGTGCCAGCAGCATACTACGGGACAGGGGATTCGGGAATGAGCAGTTCTTC	CASSILRDRGFGNEQFF
NA	14	TRBV29-1	NA	TRBJ2-2	TGCAGCGTTGTAGTGACTACTAACACCGGGGAGCTGTTTTTT	CSVVVTTNTGELFF
NA	13	TRBV4-2	NA	TRBJ2-7	TGTGCCAGCAGCCCCACCACTTATCACGAGCAGTACTTC	CASSPTTYHEQYF
NA	14	TRBV11-2	NA	TRBJ2-5	TGTGCCAGCAGCTTAGTCGGACAGCAAGAGACCCAGTACTTC	CASSLVGQQETQYF
NA	12	TRBV11-2	NA	TRBJ1-1	TGTGCCAGCACCCACATGAACACTGAAGCTTTCTTT	CASTHMNTEAFF
TRBD1	15	TRBV18	NA	TRBJ1-2	TGTGCCAGCTCACCGGGCGGGACAGGGGTCTATGGCTACACCTTC	CASSPGGTGVYGYTF
NA	15	TRBV7-9	NA	TRBJ2-1	TGTGCCAGCAGCTTAGCAGGGGAATCCTACAATGAGCAGTTCTTC	CASSLAGESYNEQFF
NA	15	TRBV15	NA	TRBJ1-5	TGTGCCACCAGCCCGGGGGTCGGATTTAATCAGCCCCAGCATTTT	CATSPGVGFNQPQHF
NA	12	TRBV28	NA	TRBJ1-1	TGTGCCAGCAGCCGGGCGGATGGGACAGCTTTCTTT	CASSRADGTAFF
NA	14	TRBV10-1	NA	TRBJ2-7	TGCGCCAGCAGTGAGTCGCCAGAACGCTACGAGCAGTACTTC	CASSESPERYEQYF
TRBD1	15	TRBV18	NA	TRBJ1-2	TGTGCCAGCTCACCACCGGACAGGGTGTTCTATGGCTACACCTTC	CASSPPDRVFYGYTF
NA	13	TRBV6-1	NA	TRBJ2-2	TGTGCCAGCAGAGTAGAAAACACCGGGGAGCTGTTTTTT	CASRVENTGELFF
TRBD1	14	TRBV28	NA	TRBJ2-3	TGTGCCAGCAGTTGGACAGGGTACACAGATACGCAGTATTTT	CASSWTGYTDTQYF
NA	14	TRBV11-2	NA	TRBJ2-1	TGTGCCAGCAGCTTCTTAACTAGCTACAATGAGCAGTTCTTC	CASSFLTSYNEQFF
NA	17	TRBV5-6	NA	TRBJ2-1	TGTGCCAGCAGCTTGGCCGTTTTAGCGGCTTCCTACAATGAGCAGTTCTTC	CASSLAVLAASYNEQFF
TRBD1	18	TRBV5-4	NA	TRBJ1-2	TGTGCCAGCAGCTTGGCCGGACAGGGAGGGCTTAATTACTATGGCTACACCTTC	CASSLAGQGGLNYYGYTF
NA	14	TRBV7-2	NA	TRBJ1-1	TGTGCCAGCAGCTCACGGGCGATGCCCGATAAAGCTTTCTTT	CASSSRAMPDKAFF
NA	13	TRBV2	NA	TRBJ1-4	TGTGCCAGCAGTGGCACGGTTAATGAAAAACTGTTTTTT	CASSGTVNEKLFF
TRBD1	15	TRBV6-5	once	TRBJ2-7	TGTGCCAGCAGTTACTCGGACAGGGGATTTGACGAGCAGTACTTC	CASSYSDRGFDEQYF
TRBD1	11	TRBV30	NA	TRBJ1-1	TGTGCCTGGGGGTGGGACAGGGAAGCTTTCTTT	CAWGWDREAFF
NA	16	TRBV27	NA	TRBJ2-7	TGTGCCAGCAGTTCCCTCCCCCCCCTTTCCCCCTACGAGCAGTACTTC	CASSSLPPLSPYEQYF
TRBD2	16	TRBV27	NA	TRBJ2-7	TGTGCCAGCAGTTTGTCTAGCGGGGCCCTAACCTACGAGCAGTACTTC	CASSLSSGALTYEQYF
NA	13	TRBV28	NA	TRBJ2-7	TGTGCCAGCAGTCCTACAGGGCTACCCGAGCAGTACTTC	CASSPTGLPEQYF
NA	15	TRBV28	once	TRBJ2-1	TGTGCCAGCAGTTTTATGGCTACATCCTACAATGAGCAGTTCTTC	CASSFMATSYNEQFF
NA	13	TRBV9	NA	TRBJ2-6	TGTGCCAGCACTCTGGGCGGGGCCAACGTCCTGACTTTC	CASTLGGANVLTF
TRBD1	14	TRBV7-8	NA	TRBJ1-1	TGTGCCAGCAGCCTCCGGACAGGGAAGACTGAAGCTTTCTTT	CASSLRTGKTEAFF
NA	14	TRBV10-3	NA	TRBJ2-5	TGTGCCATCAGTGAGGCGGAGTACCAAGAGACCCAGTACTTC	CAISEAEYQETQYF
NA	16	TRBV4-1	NA	TRBJ2-7	TGCGCCAGCAGCCAAGATGGGACATACATCTCCTACGAGCAGTACTTC	CASSQDGTYISYEQYF
NA	13	TRBV7-9	NA	TRBJ2-7	TGTGCCAGCAGCTTAGGAGGGGCGGGCGAGCAGTACTTC	CASSLGGAGEQYF
NA	16	TRBV11-2	NA	TRBJ2-5	TGTGCCAGCAGCCAAGGTTTCCAGGGGAGTGTGGAGACCCAGTACTTC	CASSQGFQGSVETQYF
NA	16	TRBV27	NA	TRBJ2-3	TGTGCCAGCAGTTTATTAACCTATACTAGCACAGATACGCAGTATTTT	CASSLLTYTSTDTQYF
TRBD2	15	TRBV7-2	NA	TRBJ2-7	TGTGCCAGCAGCTCGGGACTAGCGGGGAGCTACGAGCAGTACTTC	CASSSGLAGSYEQYF
NA	14	TRBV7-9	NA	TRBJ2-4	TGTGCCAGCAGCATCTCTGGAAGCAAAAACATTCAGTACTTC	CASSISGSKNIQYF
NA	10	TRBV20-1	NA	TRBJ1-2	TGCAGTGCGGGAAAATATGGCTACACCTTC	CSAGKYGYTF
NA	15	TRBV18	few	TRBJ2-7	TGTGCCAGCTCACAGGGATACGGGTTGCCAGACGAGCAGTACTTC	CASSQGYGLPDEQYF
NA	12	TRBV7-2	NA	TRBJ2-1	TGTGCCAGCAGCTTACCCGCGAATGAGCAGTTCTTC	CASSLPANEQFF
NA	14	TRBV9	NA	TRBJ1-1	TGTGCCAGCAGCGAAGGGGGAGGGGACACTGAAGCTTTCTTT	CASSEGGGDTEAFF
TRBD1	14	TRBV30	NA	TRBJ1-1	TGTGCCTGGAGTCTTTGGACAGGGAGCACTGAAGCTTTCTTT	CAWSLWTGSTEAFF
TRBD2	16	TRBV28	NA	TRBJ2-4	TGTGCCAGCTCGCCAGTCGCGGGGGAGGCCAAAAACATTCAGTACTTC	CASSPVAGEAKNIQYF
NA	14	TRBV14	NA	TRBJ2-7	TGTGCCAGCAGCCAAGGGACTCGATCCTACGAGCAGTACTTC	CASSQGTRSYEQYF
NA	18	TRBV19	NA	TRBJ2-6	TGTGCCAGTAGGGCCCCCGGGACTGCGCCCTCTGGGGCCAACGTCCTGACTTTC	CASRAPGTAPSGANVLTF
NA	13	TRBV28	NA	TRBJ2-5	TGTGCCAGCAGCCGAGTCGGGGGAGAGACCCAGTACTTC	CASSRVGGETQYF
NA	16	TRBV15	NA	TRBJ1-1	TGTGCCACCAGCAGAGATTCTCGGACCGGGGACACTGAAGCTTTCTTT	CATSRDSRTGDTEAFF
TRBD2	17	TRBV11-2	NA	TRBJ2-1	TGTGCCAGCAGCCCTCCGCTCTGGGGGAGGGCCAACAATGAGCAGTTCTTC	CASSPPLWGRANNEQFF
NA	14	TRBV27	NA	TRBJ1-5	TGTGCCAGCAGTTTATTGCGGGGGGAACAGCCCCAGCATTTT	CASSLLRGEQPQHF
NA	16	TRBV21-1	NA	TRBJ2-7	TGTGCCAGCAGCAAAGAAGGGGACAGGGTCTTGCACGAGCAGTACTTC	CASSKEGDRVLHEQYF
NA	16	TRBV7-2	NA	TRBJ2-1	TGTGCCAGCAGCGGAGGACCGGCGAGGTCCTACAATGAGCAGTTCTTC	CASSGGPARSYNEQFF
NA	11	TRBV25-1	NA	TRBJ2-1	TGTGCCAGCCGAATTGGGACTTCAAGGTTCTTC	CASRIGTSRFF
NA	15	TRBV4-3	NA	TRBJ2-7	TGCGCCAGCAGCCAAGATGAGGGATCCTGGGAGGAGCAGTACTTC	CASSQDEGSWEEQYF
TRBD1	17	TRBV11-1	NA	TRBJ1-1	TGTGCCAGCAGCTTAAGGGACAGGGGGCGACATGACACTGAAGCTTTCTTT	CASSLRDRGRHDTEAFF
TRBD1	15	TRBV14	NA	TRBJ1-2	TGTGCCAGCAGCCGAAGACAGGGGGACCGCTATGGCTACACCTTC	CASSRRQGDRYGYTF
TRBD1	16	TRBV11-2	NA	TRBJ2-7	TGTGCCAGCAGCTCCGGTCCCGGGACAGGGGTGTACGAGCAGTACTTC	CASSSGPGTGVYEQYF
NA	12	TRBV9	NA	TRBJ2-5	TGTGCCAGCAGCGTAGGAGGAGAGACCCAGTACTTC	CASSVGGETQYF
NA	15	TRBV18	few	TRBJ1-2	TGTGCCAGCTCACCACCAGGGGGGACTAACTATGGCTACACCTTC	CASSPPGGTNYGYTF
TRBD1	16	TRBV27	NA	TRBJ2-7	TGTGCCAGCAACCCCGGCAGGGGGACAGGGACGTACGAGCAGTACTTC	CASNPGRGTGTYEQYF
NA	12	TRBV7-9	NA	TRBJ1-1	TGTGCCACCCATGGTTTGGGAACTGAAGCTTTCTTT	CATHGLGTEAFF
TRBD1	15	TRBV6-1	NA	TRBJ2-6	TGTGCCAGCAGTGAACTCCACAGGGGTCCCGGCGTCCTGACTTTC	CASSELHRGPGVLTF